The present TCR beta chain was sequenced within a study of blood T cells in healthy people across ages. The second PCR ran about 6 to 11 cycles with a sample-barcoded 5' primer and J-beta primers. One entry per CDR3 protein, called by TCRdb with MiXCR from the 5' RACE reads. The data hold hundreds of thousands of distinct CDR3 sequences, with 40% to 60% observed a single time. V lost 8 bases to trimming and J lost 6 bases; unmatched junction nucleotides: 19. Per germline, CDR1 ENHRY and CDR2 SYGVKD. This CDR3 has 17 amino acids. The chain joins TRBV10-3 to TRBJ2-7; TRBD1 agrees at 10 bases. The TCR originated in a young man in good health. The specimen sequenced was blood. The CDR3 here is CAIDTGGTGAKAGEQYF. DNA for the CDR3: TGTGCCATCGACACGGGAGGGACAGGGGCAAAAGCAGGCGAGCAGTACTTC.